The rows below give T cell receptor beta chains drawn from one sample of a study of shared T cell receptors in the human thymus. Libraries were prepared by immunoSEQ multiplex PCR; TCRdb keeps only in-frame clonotypes and omits some of them. The table lists over 450,000 clones, around 78% of them singletons. This same sample was also taken into another study, of human thymus T cells.

Sequences were obtained from thymocytes. The receptors were gathered from a boy younger than two with a congenital heart defect. CDR3s include the opening cysteine and the closing phenylalanine or tryptophan. The order of the fields is J gene, D gene, clone size, V gene, CDR3 DNA, CDR3 protein. A D gene is named only where the DNA matches it firmly. Rows may omit the clone size; those that give it use once, few, many or a size class.

>TRBJ1-1|NA|NA|TRBV11-2
TGTGCCAGCAGCTTTCTGGGGGGGAACACTGAAGCTTTCTTT
CASSFLGGNTEAFF
>TRBJ2-2|NA|NA|TRBV11-3
TGTGCCAGCAATCCAGGGAAAACCGGGGAGCTGTTTTTT
CASNPGKTGELFF
>TRBJ2-6|NA|NA|TRBV12-2
TGTGCAAGTCGCTTATCTCCAGGCAGTAACTCTGGGGCCAACGTCCTGACTTTC
CASRLSPGSNSGANVLTF
>TRBJ1-5|NA|NA|TRBV19
TGTGCCACAACACAGGGTAGCAATCAGCCCCAGCATTTT
CATTQGSNQPQHF
>TRBJ2-3|TRBD2|NA|TRBV5-6
TGTGCCAGCAGCTTGCGAGCGGGAGAAGGGGATACGCAGTATTTT
CASSLRAGEGDTQYF
>TRBJ1-2|TRBD1|NA|TRBV15
TGTGCCACCAGCAGATTTCAGGGGTTCGAGGACAGGGAAAAAGGCTATGGCTACACCTTC
CATSRFQGFEDREKGYGYTF
>TRBJ2-1|TRBD1|NA|TRBV7-8
TGTGCCAGCAGCTTGGGACAGCTCGGGCCTTACAATGAGCAGTTCTTC
CASSLGQLGPYNEQFF
>TRBJ2-7|NA|NA|TRBV10-2
TGCGCCAGCAACAAGCGGAAGGTATACGAGCAGTACTTC
CASNKRKVYEQYF
>TRBJ2-4|NA|few|TRBV27
TGTGCCAGCAGTTTATCGGACTCCCGAGGGGCCAAAAACATTCAGTACTTC
CASSLSDSRGAKNIQYF
>TRBJ1-5|NA|NA|TRBV6-1
TGTGCCAGCAGTAGAGGACAAGGCAATCAGCCCCAGCATTTT
CASSRGQGNQPQHF
>TRBJ2-7|NA|few|TRBV27
TGTGCCAGCAGTTTATCAGGGGCAGGGGAGGAGGGAGGGTCCTACGAGCAGTACTTC
CASSLSGAGEEGGSYEQYF
>TRBJ1-5|NA|NA|TRBV7-9
TGTGCCAGCAGCCTGGACACGACAAATCAGCCCCAGCATTTT
CASSLDTTNQPQHF
>TRBJ2-7|TRBD2|NA|TRBV6-5
TGTGCCAGCAGGCGACTAGCGGGAGGGAGGGAGCAGTACTTC
CASRRLAGGREQYF
>TRBJ1-4|NA|NA|TRBV20-1
TGCAGTGCTAGAGATGTCGGAAAACTGTTTTTT
CSARDVGKLFF
>TRBJ2-2|TRBD1|once|TRBV5-1
TGCGCCAGCAGCTTGGCCTGCCGACAGGGGGCCTGCCACACCGGGGAGCTGTTTTTT
CASSLACRQGACHTGELFF
>TRBJ1-5|NA|NA|TRBV27
TGTGCCAGCAGGGGCTATGGGGCATATCAGCCCCAGCATTTT
CASRGYGAYQPQHF
>TRBJ1-1|NA|NA|TRBV28
TGTGCCAGCAGTCCCAGGGGCGGGAGCACTGAAGCTTTCTTT
CASSPRGGSTEAFF
>TRBJ1-1|NA|NA|TRBV2
TGTGCCAGCAGTCTGACAGTAAACACTGAAGCTTTCTTT
CASSLTVNTEAFF
>TRBJ2-1|TRBD2|NA|TRBV2
TGTGCCAGCACACCCTTAGCGGGAGGACGGGACAATGAGCAGTTCTTC
CASTPLAGGRDNEQFF
>TRBJ2-1|NA|NA|TRBV4-1
TGCGCCAGCAGCCAGGGGGGGGCGAATGAGCAGTTCTTC
CASSQGGANEQFF
>TRBJ1-2|NA|NA|TRBV28
TGTGCCAGCAGTCCACGCCTCTATACAGGGTCCCACTATGGCTACACCTTC
CASSPRLYTGSHYGYTF
>TRBJ2-1|NA|once|TRBV20-1
TGCAGTGCCCCACTGCCGAATGAGCAGTTCTTC
CSAPLPNEQFF
>TRBJ2-7|NA|NA|TRBV4-2
TGTGCCAGCAGCCAAGAGGAGAGAACCGAGCAGTACTTC
CASSQEERTEQYF
>TRBJ1-5|NA|NA|TRBV27
TGTGCCAGCAGTTCAGGGGATAGCAATCAGCCCCAGCATTTT
CASSSGDSNQPQHF
>TRBJ1-1|TRBD1|NA|TRBV27
TGTGCCAGCAGTACCCGGACAGGTCCCCGGAACACTGAAGCTTTCTTT
CASSTRTGPRNTEAFF
>TRBJ2-1|NA|few|TRBV11-2
TGTGCCAGCAGCTTATCCCCCAGCAGGAACTGGGAGCAGTTCTTC
CASSLSPSRNWEQFF
>TRBJ1-4|TRBD1|NA|TRBV6-6
TGTGCCAGCAGCTTCTCCAGGGGGTTCGATGAAAAACTGTTTTTT
CASSFSRGFDEKLFF
>TRBJ2-3|TRBD1|few|TRBV10-3
TGTGCCATCAGAGACAGGGGAAATAGGCCAGATACGCAGTATTTT
CAIRDRGNRPDTQYF
>TRBJ2-1|NA|once|TRBV11-2
TGTGCCAGCAGCTCAGACCAGCGGGTGAGACGCAATAACTACAATGAGCAGTTCTTC
CASSSDQRVRRNNYNEQFF
>TRBJ2-1|TRBD2|NA|TRBV6-5
TGTGCCAGCAGTTCTAGCGGGAGGGCTGGCAATGAGCAGTTCTTC
CASSSSGRAGNEQFF
>TRBJ2-7|NA|once|TRBV27
TGTGCCAGCAGTTCGCCGGGACACCCTGGAGAGCAGTACTTC
CASSSPGHPGEQYF
>TRBJ2-2|NA|NA|TRBV7-9
TGTGCCAGCACGCGGGACGTCACCGGGGAGCTGTTTTTT
CASTRDVTGELFF
>TRBJ1-2|TRBD1|few|TRBV12-5
TGTGCTAGTGGTACCCCCGGGACAGGGGGCAGGGGGGGCTACACCTTC
CASGTPGTGGRGGYTF
>TRBJ2-5|NA|NA|TRBV19
TGTGCCAGTAGTATCAAAGGAGGGTCACAAGAGACCCAGTACTTC
CASSIKGGSQETQYF
>TRBJ2-1|TRBD2|NA|TRBV6-4
TGTGCCAGCAGTGGATTAGCGGGAGGTAACAATGAGCAGTTCTTC
CASSGLAGGNNEQFF
>TRBJ2-2|TRBD2|NA|TRBV5-4
TGTGCCAGCAAGTCTAGCGGGAGTAACACCGGGGAGCTGTTTTTT
CASKSSGSNTGELFF
>TRBJ1-1|NA|few|TRBV11-3
TGTGCCAGCAGCTTATCGAGGGGAGGGGGACACACTGAAGCTTTCTTT
CASSLSRGGGHTEAFF
>TRBJ1-2|TRBD1|NA|TRBV12-5
TGTGCTAGTGGTTTCACCGACAGGGGGCCCTTTCGACACACCTTC
CASGFTDRGPFRHTF
>TRBJ2-7|NA|NA|TRBV15
TGTGCCACCAGCAGATCGACGGCTCCGGGCGAGCAGTACTTC
CATSRSTAPGEQYF
>TRBJ2-2|NA|NA|TRBV7-6
TGTGCCAGCAGCTCCGGGGGACAGATCACCGGGGAGCTGTTTTTT
CASSSGGQITGELFF